Listed here are 20 T cell receptor beta chains from one sample, sequenced in a study of blood T cell repertoires in COVID-19. Clones were sequenced by immunoSEQ multiplex PCR, and TCRdb holds only the in-frame ones, with some missing. The data contain around 260,000 clones, approximately 86% of them singletons. Sequences were obtained from peripheral blood. The origin of the receptors is a man younger than 45 with active or convalescent COVID-19.

V usage is TRBV5-4 and J usage is TRBJ2-5; no definite D call. This CDR3 comprises 13 residues. V lost 5 bases, J lost 1 base, and 9 bases lay in between. Germline CDR1 reads SGHNT; CDR2 reads YYREEE (reference sequence). CDR3 coding DNA: TGTGCCAGCAGTGCCAGACTCCAAGAGACCCAGTACTTC. Translated: CASSARLQETQYF.

This rearrangement joins TRBV5-1 to TRBJ1-1; 8 bases agree with TRBD1. The CDR3 has 14 amino acids. The germline gives CDR1 SGHRS, CDR2 YFSETQ. The V gene end was trimmed by 4 bases and the J gene end by 3 bases; junction bases not matched to a gene: 5. DNA for the CDR3: TGCGCCAGCAGCCATGACAGGGGCCACACTGAAGCTTTCTTT. Protein product: CASSHDRGHTEAFF.

This chain uses TRBV10-2 with TRBJ1-2; 7 nucleotides line up with TRBD1. CDR1 and CDR2 (germline): WSHSY, SAAADI. The CDR3 consists of 13 residues. Germline trimming cut 7 bases from V and 2 bases from J; bases unmatched to any gene: 4. The CDR3 DNA reads as TGCGCCAGCACAGGGGGTAGGAACTATGGCTACACCTTC. Its protein product is CASTGGRNYGYTF.

V usage is TRBV5-1 and J usage is TRBJ1-1; 7 nucleotides match TRBD1. V was clipped by 4 bases and J by 11 bases; unmatched bases: 5. Per the germline V gene, CDR1 is SGHRS and CDR2 is YFSETQ. The CDR3 totals 11 residues. Here the CDR3 DNA reads TGCGCCAGCAGCGCCAGGGGGTTTGCTTTCTTT. It codes for CASSARGFAFF.

The gene calls are TRBV7-2 and TRBJ2-7; D is perhaps TRBD2 (5 bases). Trimming took off 6 bases at V and 0 bases at J, with 12 bases between the two ends. The germline V gene has CDR1 SGHTA and CDR2 FQGNSA. This CDR3 has 14 residues. The CDR3 DNA sequence: TGTGCCAGCAGGGGAGCCCGCAACTCCTACGAGCAGTACTTC. Translating it yields CASRGARNSYEQYF.

The V and J genes are TRBV5-6 and TRBJ1-1; TRBD1 aligns across 8 bases. Germline V gene sequence: CDR1 SGHDT, CDR2 YYEEEE. This CDR3 has 14 amino acids. J gave up 1 base and V 6 bases, and 5 bases lay outside the gene matches. The CDR3 protein is CASKTQGGNTEAFF. CDR3 bases: TGTGCCAGCAAAACACAGGGGGGGAACACTGAAGCTTTCTTT.

The genes are TRBV20-1 and TRBJ2-7; maybe TRBD2 (5 bases). The CDR3 consists of 13 residues. The V end lost 3 bases, the J end lost 6 bases, and 15 bases lay between the germline ends. CDR1 DFQATT and CDR2 SNEGSKA come from the germline V gene (reference sequence). CDR3 residues: CSASGVDGGEQYF. The CDR3, as DNA: TGCAGTGCTAGTGGGGTTGATGGAGGCGAGCAGTACTTC.

The chain has TRBV2 and TRBJ2-7; the D gene is possibly TRBD1 (6 bases). The CDR3 is made up of 13 amino acids. The germline CDR1 and CDR2 sequences are SNHLY and FYNNEI. The V and J ends lost 10 bases and 1 base respectively, with 14 bases between them. CDR3 DNA sequence: TGTGCCATCTTCCGGGACATTTCCTACGAGCAGTACTTC. Amino acids: CAIFRDISYEQYF.

The chain links TRBV9 to TRBJ1-3; D is unresolved. CDR1 is SGDLS, CDR2 YYNGEE, per germline. The CDR3 has 16 amino acids. V was pared by 3 bases and J by 0 bases, with 13 bases between. CDR3 nucleotides: TGTGCCAGCAGCGACCCTAGAGGAAGCTCTGGAAACACCATATATTTT. Translation gives CASSDPRGSSGNTIYF.

The chain joins TRBV7-2 to TRBJ2-5; TRBD2 agrees at 10 bases. This CDR3 region has 15 residues. Germline CDR1 reads SGHTA; CDR2 reads FQGNSA. Germline trimming cut 5 bases from V and 5 bases from J; bases unmatched to any gene: 8. CDR3 residues: CASSTSGGAFETQYF. As DNA, the CDR3 is TGTGCCAGCAGCACGAGCGGGGGGGCTTTTGAGACCCAGTACTTC.

The V gene is TRBV13, the J gene TRBJ2-1; 9 nucleotides line up with TRBD1. CDR3 length equals 17 residues. Germline V lookup: CDR1 PRHDT, CDR2 FYEKMQ (reference sequence). The J segment lost 6 bases and the V segment lost 1 base, leaving 10 bases of the junction unmatched. CDR3 in DNA: TGTGCCAGCAGCTTAGCGGGACAGGGTGTTAGGCGCAATGAGCAGTTCTTC. It specifies CASSLAGQGVRRNEQFF. The entire variable domain, with the rest obtained from reference TRBV13 and TRBJ2-1, is as follows: AAGVIQSPRHLIKEKRETATLKCYPIPRHDTVYWYQQGPGQDPQFLISFYEKMQSDKGSIPDRFSAQQFSDYHSELNMSSLELGDSALYFCASSLAGQGVRRNEQFFGPGTRLTVL.

The DNA for the CDR3 is TGTGCCAGCAGAGGGGACAGGGACTACGAGCAGTACTTC. Its protein product is CASRGDRDYEQYF. This chain uses TRBV28 with TRBJ2-7; 9 bases match TRBD1. After removal of 6 bases from V and 3 bases from J, the junction contained 3 bases not matched to a gene. Germline CDR1 and CDR2: MDHEN and SYDVKM. The CDR3 loop spans 13 amino acids.

In its sample, this clone was seen once. The chain links TRBV18 to TRBJ1-1; D might be TRBD1 (6 bases). This CDR3 comprises 13 residues. Germline CDR1 reads KGHSH; CDR2 reads LQKENI. The V gene lost 4 bases and the J gene lost 3 bases, with 9 bases spanning the gap. CDR3 loop: CASSRSGDTEAFF. For the CDR3, the DNA is TGTGCCAGCTCACGGTCAGGGGACACTGAAGCTTTCTTT.

CDR3 region: CASSLDTQSTDTQYF. The CDR3 DNA reads TGCGCCAGCAGCTTGGACACCCAGAGCACAGATACGCAGTATTTT. This chain links TRBV5-1 with TRBJ2-3; D unresolved. V dropped 0 bases and J dropped 0 bases, with 8 bases sitting between them. The CDR3 is made up of 15 amino acids. Germline CDR1 SGHRS, CDR2 YFSETQ.

This clone came up a few times. The chain uses TRBV27 and TRBJ1-6; perhaps TRBD1 as D (6 bases). With 7 bases removed from V and 0 bases from J, the gap between germline ends came to 7 bases. The CDR3 sequence is 14 residues long. Germline V lookup: CDR1 MNHEY, CDR2 SMNVEV (reference sequence). The CDR3 spells CASKDSSYNSPLHF. In DNA, the CDR3 is TGTGCCAGCAAGGACAGCTCCTATAATTCACCCCTCCACTTT.

The rearrangement links TRBV19 to TRBJ1-5; tentatively, D is TRBD1 (5 bases). This CDR3 has 15 residues. Trimming took off 6 bases at V and 7 bases at J, with 19 bases between the two ends. Germline CDR1 LNHDA, CDR2 SQIVND (reference sequence). CDR3 sequence: CASRGLRGELQPQHF. The CDR3 DNA reads as TGTGCCAGTAGAGGACTGCGGGGCGAACTGCAGCCCCAGCATTTT.

This clone occurred a few times. The genes are TRBV7-2 and TRBJ2-1; TRBD2 matches 9 bases. J lost 4 bases, V lost 3 bases, and 7 bases had no gene match. The length of the CDR3 is 16 residues. In germline, CDR1 is SGHTA, CDR2 FQGNSA. Here the CDR3 DNA reads TGTGCCAGCAGCTTCACGGCGGGGGGGCGGTACAATGAGCAGTTCTTC. It yields the protein CASSFTAGGRYNEQFF.

J is TRBJ2-3 and V is TRBV19; 9 bases map to TRBD2. CDR1 is LNHDA, CDR2 SQIVND, per germline (reference sequence). This CDR3 contains 16 residues. V lost 3 bases to trimming and J lost 2 bases; unmatched junction nucleotides: 6. The CDR3 region has the DNA TGTGCCAGTAGTATGTTTAGCGGGGGAAACACAGATACGCAGTATTTT. Translated: CASSMFSGGNTDTQYF.

J is TRBJ2-2 and V is TRBV19; possibly TRBD2 for D (7 bases). Trimming removed 11 bases at V and 3 bases at J, with 10 bases between. Germline V gene data show CDR1 as LNHDA and CDR2 as SQIVND (reference sequence). The CDR3 is 12 amino acids. The CDR3 spells CAGGADTGELFF. The CDR3 nucleotides are TGTGCCGGGGGGGCGGACACCGGGGAGCTGTTTTTT. Supplemented by reference TRBV19 and TRBJ2-2, the full variable domain reads DGGITQSPKYLFRKEGQNVTLSCEQNLNHDAMYWYRQDPGQGLRLIYYSQIVNDFQKGDIAEGYSVSREKKESFPLTVTSAQKNPTAFYLCAGGADTGELFFGEGSRLTVL.

V gene TRBV7-6 combines with J gene TRBJ2-3; 12 positions agree with TRBD2. Trimming removed 2 bases from V and 3 bases from J; junction bases left unmatched: 6. The CDR3 is 17 residues long. Per germline, CDR1 SGHVS and CDR2 FNYEAQ. Here the CDR3 reads CASSLFSSGGGTDTQYF. In nucleotides, the CDR3 is TGTGCCAGCAGCTTATTCTCTAGCGGGGGGGGAACAGATACGCAGTATTTT.